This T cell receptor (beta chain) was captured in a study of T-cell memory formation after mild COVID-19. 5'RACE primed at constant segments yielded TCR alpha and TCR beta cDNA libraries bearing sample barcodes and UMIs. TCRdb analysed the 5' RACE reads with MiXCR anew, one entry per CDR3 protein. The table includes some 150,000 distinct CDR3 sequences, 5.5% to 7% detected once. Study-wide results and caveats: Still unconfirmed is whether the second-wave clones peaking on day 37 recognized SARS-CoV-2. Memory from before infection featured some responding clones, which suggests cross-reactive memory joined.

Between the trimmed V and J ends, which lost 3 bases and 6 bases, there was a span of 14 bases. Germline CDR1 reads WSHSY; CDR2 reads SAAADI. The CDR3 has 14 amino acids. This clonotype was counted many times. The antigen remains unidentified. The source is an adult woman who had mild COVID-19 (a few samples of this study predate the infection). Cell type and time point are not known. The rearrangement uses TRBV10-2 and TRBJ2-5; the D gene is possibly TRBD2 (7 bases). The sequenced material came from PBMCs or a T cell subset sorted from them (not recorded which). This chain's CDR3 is CASSDGGAGQTQYF. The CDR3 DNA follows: TGCGCCAGCAGTGATGGGGGGGCCGGGCAGACCCAGTACTTC.